These 28 T cell receptor beta chains share one sample of origin, sequenced in a study of blood T cell repertoires in COVID-19. The protocol was immunoSEQ multiplex PCR, while the TCRdb copy is restricted to in-frame clones and leaves out a portion. This sample has 110,000 to 150,000 clones; 70% to 85% occur once, and the top ten carry around 6.8%. The specimen sequenced was peripheral blood. Receptors originate from a human donor in a cohort sampled during active COVID-19.

This chain connects TRBV7-2 to TRBJ1-2; D may be TRBD1 (5 bases). The CDR3 is made up of 14 amino acids. The V end lost 5 bases, the J end lost 7 bases, and 17 bases lay between the germline ends. The germline V gene has CDR1 SGHTA and CDR2 FQGNSA. The DNA for the CDR3 is TGTGCCAGCAGCCCCAGACGGGGGAGCCCTGGCTACACCTTC. Its protein is CASSPRRGSPGYTF.

This chain uses TRBV4-3 with TRBJ2-3; 9 nucleotides match TRBD2. With 4 bases clipped from V and 3 bases from J, the junction kept 2 bases outside the gene matches. This CDR3 comprises 14 residues. The germline V gene encodes CDR1 LGHNA and CDR2 YSLEER. CDR3 in amino acids: CASSLSGGTDTQYF. DNA for the CDR3: TGCGCCAGCAGCCTTAGCGGGGGAACAGATACGCAGTATTTT.

The gene calls are TRBV9 and TRBJ2-3, with 8 positions matching TRBD2. Germline loops: CDR1 SGDLS, CDR2 YYNGEE. V lost 0 bases and J lost 5; bases outside the gene matches: 5. This CDR3 comprises 15 residues. CDR3 in amino acids: CASSVEGTRKDTQYF. In nucleotides, the CDR3 is TGTGCCAGCAGCGTAGAAGGGACTAGAAAAGATACGCAGTATTTT.

The rearrangement joins TRBV27 to TRBJ2-3, with 8 bases identical to TRBD2. With V trimmed by 0 bases and J by 4 bases, 12 bases remained unmatched. The CDR3 loop spans 18 amino acids. Germline-derived CDR1 and CDR2 are MNHEY and SMNVEV (reference sequence). The CDR3 DNA sequence: TGTGCCAGCAGTTTATCGAGAGTTAGTGGACTAGCATCAGATACGCAGTATTTT. Amino acids: CASSLSRVSGLASDTQYF.

This sequence joins TRBV4-2 and TRBJ2-3; TRBD2 might be the D (5 bases). The germline V gene encodes CDR1 LGHNA and CDR2 YNFKEQ. The CDR3 has 16 residues. V was clipped by 0 bases and J by 2 bases, with 12 bases between them. CDR3 loop: CASSQDPGILTDTQYF. The CDR3 DNA reads as TGTGCCAGCAGCCAAGATCCGGGAATACTCACAGATACGCAGTATTTT.

This chain links TRBV6-2 or TRBV6-3 with TRBJ1-1; 9 bases map to TRBD1. There are 12 residues in the CDR3. The germline CDR1 and CDR2 sequences are MNHEY and SVGEGT. V lost 7 bases, J lost 10 bases, and 7 bases stayed unmatched. The CDR3 DNA sequence: TGTGCCAGCAACCCGACAGGGGGGGGAGCTTTCTTT. Protein: CASNPTGGGAFF.

The CDR3 DNA sequence: TGTGCCAGCAGCTTGGGGCTTAGTAGCGGTGAAGAGACCCAGTACTTC. Translation gives CASSLGLSSGEETQYF. The chain employs TRBV5-5 and TRBJ2-5; TRBD2 is a possible D gene (6 bases). Trimming removed 0 bases at V and 3 bases at J, with 15 bases between. Germline lookup yields CDR1 SGHKS and CDR2 YYEKEE (reference sequence). The CDR3 contains 16 residues.

The V and J genes are TRBV19 and TRBJ1-6; D remains unclear. Germline lookup yields CDR1 LNHDA and CDR2 SQIVND (reference sequence). The V gene lost 5 bases and the J gene lost 0 bases, with 8 bases spanning the gap. This CDR3 is built from 15 residues. For the CDR3, the DNA is TGTGCCAGTAGTTTCGAGAGCTCCTATAATTCACCCCTCCACTTT. Translating it yields CASSFESSYNSPLHF.

The rearrangement links TRBV10-3 to TRBJ1-5, with D unresolved. This CDR3 region has 15 residues. CDR1 is ENHRY, CDR2 SYGVKD, per germline. Trimming stripped 4 bases from V and 2 bases from J, with 12 bases between. CDR3 sequence (DNA): TGTGCCATCAGTGGACGGGAGGGCGGCAATCAGCCCCAGCATTTT. Residues: CAISGREGGNQPQHF.

This chain uses TRBV28 with TRBJ1-5; a weak D match, TRBD1 (5 bases). CDR1 and CDR2 (germline): MDHEN, SYDVKM. The CDR3 has 13 amino acids. The ends were cut back, 4 bases at V and 2 bases at J, with 6 bases in the middle. The CDR3 nucleotides read TGTGCCAGCAGTTCGGGGGGCAATCAGCCCCAGCATTTT. Protein: CASSSGGNQPQHF.

The rearrangement joins TRBV21-1 to TRBJ1-2. TRBV21-1 corresponds to a pseudogene. CDR3 size: 13 residues. The chain's CDR3 is CASPKRDNYGYTF. The CDR3 region has the DNA TGTGCCAGCCCCAAGAGGGATAACTATGGCTACACCTTC.

This clone appeared a few times. CDR3 coding DNA: TGCGCCAGCAGCTTTGAACCTTCGGGAGGCGGGGAGCTGTTTTTT. Translation: CASSFEPSGGGELFF. The gene calls are TRBV5-1 and TRBJ2-2, with TRBD2 matching 7 bases. Germline V gene sequence: CDR1 SGHRS, CDR2 YFSETQ. With 2 bases clipped from V and 7 bases from J, the junction kept 8 bases outside the gene matches. The CDR3 covers 15 residues.

The chain employs TRBV24-1 and TRBJ2-3, with D tentatively TRBD2 (6 bases). CDR1 and CDR2 from the germline V gene are KGHDR and SFDVKD. V dropped 3 bases and J dropped 2 bases, with 17 bases sitting between them. The CDR3 runs 17 residues. Here the CDR3 reads CATSDARRERNTDTQYF. The DNA of the CDR3 is TGTGCCACCAGTGATGCGCGTCGGGAGCGGAACACAGATACGCAGTATTTT.

The rearrangement links TRBV19 to TRBJ1-6, with TRBD1 identical over 11 bases. Unmatched junction bases numbered 4, after V lost 4 bases and J lost 8 bases. The CDR3 is 15 amino acids. CDR1 and CDR2 from the germline V gene are LNHDA and SQIVND (reference sequence). CDR3 nucleotide sequence: TGTGCCAGTAGTACCCGGGGACAGGGGGATTCACCCCTCCACTTT. This gives the protein CASSTRGQGDSPLHF.

This clone occurred a few times. The V and J genes are TRBV5-1 and TRBJ2-7; tentative D call: TRBD1 (6 bases). Germline CDR1 SGHRS, CDR2 YFSETQ. The CDR3 runs to 14 residues. V was pared by 4 bases and J by 3 bases, with 14 bases between. CDR3 region: CASSGGQTSYEQYF. The CDR3 region has the DNA TGCGCCAGCAGCGGGGGACAAACAAGCTACGAGCAGTACTTC.

V usage is TRBV6-5 and J usage is TRBJ1-3; unclear D gene. Germline CDR1 is MNHEY and CDR2 is SVGAGI. Trimming removed 10 bases from V and 3 bases from J, with 13 bases in between. CDR3 size: 13 residues. CDR3 nucleotides: TGTGCCACTCGAGAAGTATTTGGAAACACCATATATTTT. Amino acid sequence: CATREVFGNTIYF.

The rearrangement joins TRBV5-7 to TRBJ1-1; D gene unclear. TRBV5-7 counts as an open reading frame of uncertain function. The CDR3 has 11 residues. Trimming pared 2 bases from V and 8 bases from J, leaving 7 bases between. CDR3 sequence (DNA): TGTGCCAGCAGCTTATTGTCAGAAGCTTTCTTT. Its protein is CASSLLSEAFF.

The V gene is TRBV4-3, the J gene TRBJ1-2; the D is unclear. Trimming pared 0 bases from V and 1 base from J, leaving 12 bases between. The CDR3 length is 16 residues. Per the germline V gene, CDR1 is LGHNA and CDR2 is YSLEER. The DNA of the CDR3 is TGCGCCAGCAGCCAAGATGCGGGAGCTAGTAACTATGGCTACACCTTC. Its translation is CASSQDAGASNYGYTF.

The rearrangement uses TRBV7-2 and TRBJ2-7; D may be TRBD2 (5 bases). Germline CDR1 SGHTA, CDR2 FQGNSA. V lost 6 bases and J lost 5, with 11 bases in between. The CDR3 has 12 residues. The CDR3 is CASSPGLNEQYF. The CDR3 DNA reads TGTGCCAGCAGTCCTGGACTCAACGAGCAGTACTTC.

The V and J genes are TRBV6-2 or TRBV6-3 and TRBJ2-2; 9 bases fit TRBD2. The trim removed 0 bases at V and 4 bases at J, leaving 3 bases unmatched. CDR3 length: 16 residues. Germline V gives CDR1 MNHEY, CDR2 SVGEGT. Here the CDR3 reads CASSYSTLAGTGELFF. DNA for the CDR3: TGTGCCAGCAGTTACTCGACACTAGCGGGCACCGGGGAGCTGTTTTTT.

The chain uses TRBV6-6 and TRBJ1-3; 7 bases match TRBD1. This CDR3 spans 15 amino acids. V lost 5 bases and J lost 2; bases outside the gene matches: 6. Germline CDR1 and CDR2: MNHNY and SVGAGI (reference sequence). The CDR3 loop reads CASSPTGLTGNTIYF. CDR3 coding DNA: TGTGCCAGCAGTCCGACAGGGTTAACTGGAAACACCATATATTTT.

The J gene is TRBJ1-6, the V gene TRBV27, with TRBD1 as a possible D gene (5 bases). The CDR3 is made up of 14 amino acids. The germline V gene encodes CDR1 MNHEY and CDR2 SMNVEV (reference sequence). The germline V and J ends were trimmed by 7 bases and 7 bases, with 14 bases remaining between them. The DNA for the CDR3 is TGTGCCAGCAACCAGGGCTTCGGAAATTCACCCCTCCACTTT. The encoded protein is CASNQGFGNSPLHF.

The CDR3 protein is CASSLGVSTNEKLFF. The DNA for the CDR3 is TGCGCCAGCAGCTTGGGTGTTAGTACTAATGAAAAACTGTTTTTT. V and J are TRBV5-1 and TRBJ1-4; D gene ambiguous. Germline V gene data show CDR1 as SGHRS and CDR2 as YFSETQ. The V gene lost 0 bases and the J gene lost 2 bases, with 8 bases spanning the gap. This CDR3 is built from 15 residues. The full variable domain, its missing parts supplied by reference TRBV5-1 and TRBJ1-4, is KAGVTQTPRYLIKTRGQQVTLSCSPISGHRSVSWYQQTPGQGLQFLFEYFSETQRNKGNFPGRFSGRQFSNSRSEMNVSTLELGDSALYLCASSLGVSTNEKLFFGSGTQLSVL.

This rearrangement joins TRBV15 to TRBJ1-4, with 10 bases aligning to TRBD1. V was clipped by 1 base and J by 1 base; unmatched bases: 6. CDR3 length: 18 residues. The germline CDR1 and CDR2 sequences are LNHNV and YYDKDF (reference sequence). The DNA for the CDR3 is TGTGCCACCAGCAGAGGGACAGGGGGAAGGGGAACTAATGAAAAACTGTTTTTT. Its translation is CATSRGTGGRGTNEKLFF.

The chain uses TRBV5-1 and TRBJ1-2; possibly TRBD1 for D (5 bases). V gave up 0 bases and J gave up 3 bases, with 12 bases separating them. Germline CDR1 SGHRS, CDR2 YFSETQ. The CDR3 totals 15 residues. For the CDR3, the DNA is TGCGCCAGCAGCTTGGGGGCAGGGCGCCACTATGGCTACACCTTC. It encodes CASSLGAGRHYGYTF. Full variable domain (missing parts from reference TRBV5-1 and TRBJ1-2): KAGVTQTPRYLIKTRGQQVTLSCSPISGHRSVSWYQQTPGQGLQFLFEYFSETQRNKGNFPGRFSGRQFSNSRSEMNVSTLELGDSALYLCASSLGAGRHYGYTFGSGTRLTVV.

The V call is TRBV6-5, the J call TRBJ2-1; 9 bases fit TRBD1. This CDR3 has 13 amino acids. CDR1 is MNHEY and CDR2 is SVGAGI in the germline V gene. Trimming took 8 bases from V and 8 from J; bases not matched to a gene: 7. CDR3 nucleotides: TGTGCCAGCTCCCGGGACAGGGCCTATGAGCAGTTCTTC. Translating it yields CASSRDRAYEQFF.

The J gene is TRBJ1-4, the V gene TRBV5-5; 11 bases map to TRBD1. V shed 4 bases, J shed 0 bases, and the junction held 11 bases outside the gene matches. The length of the CDR3 is 19 residues. Germline V gene sequence: CDR1 SGHKS, CDR2 YYEKEE (reference sequence). The CDR3 DNA is TGTGCCAGCAGCAGGGATCCTCCGGGACAGGGGGCAACTAATGAAAAACTGTTTTTT. This sequence encodes CASSRDPPGQGATNEKLFF. Full variable domain (remainder filled in from reference TRBV5-5 and TRBJ1-4): DAGVTQSPTHLIKTRGQQVTLRCSPISGHKSVSWYQQVLGQGPQFIFQYYEKEERGRGNFPDRFSARQFPNYSSELNVNALLLGDSALYLCASSRDPPGQGATNEKLFFGSGTQLSVL.

This rearrangement joins TRBV6-2 or TRBV6-3 to TRBJ2-5, with D possibly matching TRBD2 (5 bases). Deletions cut 5 bases from V and 10 bases from J, with 14 bases between. CDR1 is MNHEY and CDR2 is SVGEGT in the germline V gene. The CDR3 is 12 amino acids. CDR3 residues: CASSPTVGDQYF. For the CDR3, the DNA is TGTGCCAGCAGTCCGACCGTCGGGGACCAGTACTTC.